The sequence of this TCR beta chain was determined in a study of shared clonotypes between healthy human individuals. The CDR3 spans 21 residues. V dropped 1 base and J dropped 0; count of bases not matched to a gene: 19. Per the original data handling: Junction-only immunoSEQ sequences carried no quality scores, so filtering differed. Profiled with immunoSEQ multiplex PCR; TCRdb holds only in-frame clones, not every one. V, J and clone size are those of that table, while D and trimming were read from the DNA. Of about 330,000 clones in the sample, under 80% were seen once. The clonotype originates from a man aged 25 to 40 in good health. The specimen was memory CD4+ T cells sorted from blood. Subset: CD45RA-negative fraction. The V gene is TRBV23-1, the J gene TRBJ2-7; 9 bases align to TRBD2. TRBV23-1 is an open reading frame, and its role is uncertain. CDR3: CASSQYPPEREDLPSSYEQYF. The CDR3 coding sequence is TGCGCCAGCAGTCAATACCCCCCCGAGCGGGAGGACCTCCCGAGCTCCTACGAGCAGTACTTC.